A selection of T cell receptor beta chains follows, all from one sample in a study of shared clonotypes between healthy human individuals. Profiled with immunoSEQ multiplex PCR; TCRdb holds only in-frame clones, not every one. Here the sample spans about 2.4 million clones, 93% being singletons. Sequenced input: naive CD4+ T cells from PBMCs. Source of these receptors: a man aged 18 to 30 in good health. Some clones in this sample may be carry-over from other donors' samples. The CDR3 runs from the conserved cysteine through the conserved F or W. Size is omitted from some rows. Given values are once, few, many or a class for expanded clones.

clone_size | v_call | cdr3_aa
- | TRBV5-1 | CATQQGPSTDTQYF
once | TRBV7-9 | CASSFRLAGGADTQYF
- | TRBV7-2 | CASSLRLAANGAYEQYF
- | TRBV2 | CASTPTGAKNIQYF
- | TRBV4-1 | CASSQIGRGHEKLFF
- | TRBV19 | CASSKSENYGYTF
once | TRBV7-2 | CASSLEGSYNEQFF
- | TRBV2 | CASIGAGGVYGYTF
- | TRBV6-1 | CASSLTVMNTEAFF
once | TRBV5-6 | CASSFIQPGAWDTEAFF
few | TRBV5-5 | CASSLLRGNQPQHF
once | TRBV11-2 | CASSLDRARAGNTIYF
- | TRBV19 | CASSIGGATGGHRSRGIYEQYF
- | TRBV5-1 | CASSLAETTKAFF
- | TRBV15 | CATSTPRVKVTDTQYF
- | TRBV27 | CASSIGGRPTEAFF
- | TRBV15 | CATSRGVAYEQYF
few | TRBV7-9 | CASSSAGGGTTFF
- | TRBV5-1 | CASSLGGQGAPGYTF
- | TRBV5-6 | CASSLGGPGGISYEQYF
few | TRBV5-1 | CASSLGGEYNEQFF
- | TRBV5-1 | CASSLAQMNTEAFF
- | TRBV15 | CATRQGLSTEAFF
- | TRBV5-1 | CASSSGGQGNTEAFF
few | TRBV6-5 | CASSPPGLVSGELFF
- | TRBV18 | CASSPLSGGASTGELFF
- | TRBV7-6 | CASSSSGIRRETQYF